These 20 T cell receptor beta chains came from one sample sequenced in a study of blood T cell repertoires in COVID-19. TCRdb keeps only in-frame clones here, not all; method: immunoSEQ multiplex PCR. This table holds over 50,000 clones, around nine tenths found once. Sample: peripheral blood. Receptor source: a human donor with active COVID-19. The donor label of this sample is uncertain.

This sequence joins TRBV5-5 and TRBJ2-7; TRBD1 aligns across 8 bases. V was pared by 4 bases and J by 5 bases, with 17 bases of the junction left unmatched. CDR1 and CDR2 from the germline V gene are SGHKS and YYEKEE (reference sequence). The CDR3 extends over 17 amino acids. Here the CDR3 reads CASSPAWSGQGFHEQYF. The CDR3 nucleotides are TGTGCCAGCAGCCCCGCCTGGTCTGGACAGGGTTTCCACGAGCAGTACTTC.

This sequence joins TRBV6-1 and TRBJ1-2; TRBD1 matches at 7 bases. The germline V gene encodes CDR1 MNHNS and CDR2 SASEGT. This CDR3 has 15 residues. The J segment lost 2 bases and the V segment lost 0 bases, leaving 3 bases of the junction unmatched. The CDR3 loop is CASSEAWDRNYGYTF. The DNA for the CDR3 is TGTGCCAGCAGTGAAGCGTGGGACAGAAACTATGGCTACACCTTC.

The CDR3: CASNQGSSYNSPLHF. Here the CDR3 DNA reads TGTGCCAGCAACCAGGGAAGCTCCTATAATTCACCCCTCCACTTT. The rearrangement uses TRBV25-1 and TRBJ1-6; a possible D gene is TRBD1 (5 bases). Germline CDR1 MGHDK, CDR2 SYGVNS. The CDR3 totals 15 residues. Trimming stripped 7 bases from V and 0 bases from J, with 10 bases between.

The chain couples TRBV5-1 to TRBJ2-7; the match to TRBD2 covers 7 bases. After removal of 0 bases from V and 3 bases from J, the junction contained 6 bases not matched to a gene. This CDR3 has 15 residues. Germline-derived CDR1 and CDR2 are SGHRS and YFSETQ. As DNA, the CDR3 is TGCGCCAGCAGCTTGGATCCGGGAGGCTACTACGAGCAGTACGTC. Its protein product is CASSLDPGGYYEQYV.

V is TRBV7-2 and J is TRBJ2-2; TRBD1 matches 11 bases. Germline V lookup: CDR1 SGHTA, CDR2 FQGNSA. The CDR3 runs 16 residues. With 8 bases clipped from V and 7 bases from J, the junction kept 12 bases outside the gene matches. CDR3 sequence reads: CASQLEGTGGFGELFF. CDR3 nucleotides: TGTGCCAGCCAACTTGAAGGGACAGGGGGTTTCGGGGAGCTGTTTTTT.

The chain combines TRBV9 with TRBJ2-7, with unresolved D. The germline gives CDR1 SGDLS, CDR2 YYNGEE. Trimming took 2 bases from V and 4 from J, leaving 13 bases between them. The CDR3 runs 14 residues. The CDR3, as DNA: TGTGCCAGCAGCGTTGGCGGCCCGGGTTACGAGCAGTACTTC. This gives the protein CASSVGGPGYEQYF.

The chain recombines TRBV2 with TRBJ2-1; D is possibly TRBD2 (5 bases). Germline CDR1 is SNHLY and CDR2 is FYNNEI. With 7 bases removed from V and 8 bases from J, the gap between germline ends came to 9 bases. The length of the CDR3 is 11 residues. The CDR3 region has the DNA TGTGCCAGCACCCGGCGGGATGAGCAGTTCTTC. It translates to CASTRRDEQFF. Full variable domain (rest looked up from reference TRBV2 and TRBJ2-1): EPEVTQTPSHQVTQMGQEVILRCVPISNHLYFYWYRQILGQKVEFLVSFYNNEISEKSEIFDDQFSVERPDGSNFTLKIRSTKLEDSAMYFCASTRRDEQFFGPGTRLTVL.

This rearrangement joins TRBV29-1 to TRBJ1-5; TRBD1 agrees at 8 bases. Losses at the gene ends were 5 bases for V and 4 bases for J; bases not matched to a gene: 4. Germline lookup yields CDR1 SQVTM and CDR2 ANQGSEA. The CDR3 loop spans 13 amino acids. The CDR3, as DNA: TGCAGCGTTCGGACAGGGCCTAATCAGCCCCAGCATTTT. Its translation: CSVRTGPNQPQHF. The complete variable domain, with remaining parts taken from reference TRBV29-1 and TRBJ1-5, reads SAVISQKPSRDICQRGTSLTIQCQVDSQVTMMFWYRQQPGQSLTLIATANQGSEATYESGFVIDKFPISRPNLTFSTLTVSNMSPEDSSIYLCSVRTGPNQPQHFGDGTRLSIL.

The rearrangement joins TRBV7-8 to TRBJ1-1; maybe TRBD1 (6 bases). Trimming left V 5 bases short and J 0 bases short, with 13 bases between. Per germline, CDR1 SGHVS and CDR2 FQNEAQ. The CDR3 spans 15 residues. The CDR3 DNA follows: TGTGCCAGCAGCGAGACAGGCTTAGTGAACACTGAAGCTTTCTTT. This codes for CASSETGLVNTEAFF.

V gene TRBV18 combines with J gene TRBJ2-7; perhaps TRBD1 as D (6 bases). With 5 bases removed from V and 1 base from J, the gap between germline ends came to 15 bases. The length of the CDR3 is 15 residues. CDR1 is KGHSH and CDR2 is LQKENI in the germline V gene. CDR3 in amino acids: CASSGITGQSYEQYF. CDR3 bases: TGTGCCAGCTCAGGGATCACGGGACAATCCTACGAGCAGTACTTC.

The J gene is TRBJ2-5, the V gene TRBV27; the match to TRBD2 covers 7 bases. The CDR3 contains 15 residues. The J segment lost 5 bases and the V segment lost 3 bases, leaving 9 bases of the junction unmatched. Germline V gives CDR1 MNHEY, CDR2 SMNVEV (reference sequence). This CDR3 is CASSFKGRGPETQYF. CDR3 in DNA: TGTGCCAGCAGTTTTAAGGGGAGGGGCCCCGAGACCCAGTACTTC.

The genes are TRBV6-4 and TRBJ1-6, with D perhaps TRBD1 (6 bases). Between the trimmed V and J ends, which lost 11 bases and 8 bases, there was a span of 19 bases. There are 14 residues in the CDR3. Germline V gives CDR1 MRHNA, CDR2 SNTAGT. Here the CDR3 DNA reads TGTGCCGGCTCAGGGGAGGGGACGGATTCACCCCTCCACTTT. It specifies CAGSGEGTDSPLHF.

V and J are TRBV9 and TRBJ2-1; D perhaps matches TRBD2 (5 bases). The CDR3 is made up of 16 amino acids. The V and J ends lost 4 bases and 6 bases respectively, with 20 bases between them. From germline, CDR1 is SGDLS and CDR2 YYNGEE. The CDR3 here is CASSPHRTAAFNEQFF. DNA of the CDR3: TGTGCCAGCAGCCCTCATCGGACTGCAGCCTTCAATGAGCAGTTCTTC.

The CDR3 region has the DNA TGTGCCAGCAGCCGCCGGGACAGGGTCGGGGAGCAGTACTTC. Its protein product is CASSRRDRVGEQYF. V is TRBV7-9 and J is TRBJ2-7, with 9 nucleotides matching TRBD1. J gave up 7 bases and V 5 bases, and 9 bases lay outside the gene matches. Germline values: CDR1 SEHNR, CDR2 FQNEAQ (reference sequence). This CDR3 comprises 14 residues.

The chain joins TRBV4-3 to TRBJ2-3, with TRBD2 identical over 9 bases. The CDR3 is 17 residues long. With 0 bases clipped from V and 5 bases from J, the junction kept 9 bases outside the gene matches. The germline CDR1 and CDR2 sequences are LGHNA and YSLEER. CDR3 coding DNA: TGCGCCAGCAGCCAAGATCCCGCGGGGGGGCTCGGAGATACGCAGTATTTT. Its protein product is CASSQDPAGGLGDTQYF.

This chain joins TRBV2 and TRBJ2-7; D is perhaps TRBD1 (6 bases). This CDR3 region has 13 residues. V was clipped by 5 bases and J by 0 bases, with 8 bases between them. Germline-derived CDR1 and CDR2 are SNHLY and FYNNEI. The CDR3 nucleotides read TGTGCCAGCAGTAGGACAGTCTCCTACGAGCAGTACGTC. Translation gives CASSRTVSYEQYV.

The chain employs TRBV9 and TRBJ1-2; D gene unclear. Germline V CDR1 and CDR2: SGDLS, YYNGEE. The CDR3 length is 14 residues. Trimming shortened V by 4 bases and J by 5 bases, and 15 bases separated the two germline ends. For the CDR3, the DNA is TGTGCCAGCAGCAACCGACACGAAGTTTATGGCTACACCTTC. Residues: CASSNRHEVYGYTF.

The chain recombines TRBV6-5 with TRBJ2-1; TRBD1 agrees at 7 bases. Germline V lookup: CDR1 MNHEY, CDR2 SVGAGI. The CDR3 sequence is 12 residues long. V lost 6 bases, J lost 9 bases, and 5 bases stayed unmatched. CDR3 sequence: CASSDRVSEQFF. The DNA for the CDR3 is TGTGCCAGCAGCGACAGGGTCAGTGAGCAGTTCTTC.

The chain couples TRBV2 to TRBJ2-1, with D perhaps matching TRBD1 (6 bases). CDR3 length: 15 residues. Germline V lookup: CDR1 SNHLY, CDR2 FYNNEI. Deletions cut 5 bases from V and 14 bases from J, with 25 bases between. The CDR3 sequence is CASSSPLGHPDIKFF. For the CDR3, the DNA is TGTGCCAGCAGTTCACCCCTGGGACACCCGGACATTAAGTTCTTC.

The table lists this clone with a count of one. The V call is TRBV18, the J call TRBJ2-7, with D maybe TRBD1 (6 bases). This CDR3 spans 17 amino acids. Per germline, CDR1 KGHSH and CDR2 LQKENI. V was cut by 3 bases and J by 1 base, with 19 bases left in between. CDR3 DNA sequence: TGTGCCAGCTCACCTAGCCTATTCGACAGGCGATCCTACGAGCAGTACTTC. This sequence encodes CASSPSLFDRRSYEQYF. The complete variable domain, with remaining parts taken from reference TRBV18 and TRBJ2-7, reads NAGVMQNPRHLVRRRGQEARLRCSPMKGHSHVYWYRQLPEEGLKFMVYLQKENIIDESGMPKERFSAEFPKEGPSILRIQQVVRGDSAAYFCASSPSLFDRRSYEQYFGPGTRLTVT.